A single sample is the source of the 9 T cell receptor beta chains below, sequenced in a study of T cell responses to AZD1222 COVID-19 vaccine. Assay: immunoSEQ multiplex PCR; the TCRdb copy retains only in-frame clones and omits some. The table records about 110,000 clones, around 90% of them present only once. Material: peripheral blood, obtained on day 0 of MenACWY control vaccination. The receptor source for this set is an adult in good health.

The V and J genes are TRBV29-1 and TRBJ1-1; unclear D gene. Germline V lookup: CDR1 SQVTM, CDR2 ANQGSEA. CDR3 length: 13 residues. V was shortened by 4 bases and J by 0 bases, with 9 bases between the two germline ends. CDR3: CSVALLVNTEAFF. The DNA of the CDR3 is TGCAGCGTTGCACTCCTAGTGAACACTGAAGCTTTCTTT.

The chain is built from TRBV19 and TRBJ1-2; 7 nucleotides match TRBD1. The germline V gene encodes CDR1 LNHDA and CDR2 SQIVND (reference sequence). The CDR3 extends over 12 amino acids. V gave up 5 bases and J gave up 7 bases; unmatched junction bases: 4. CDR3 coding DNA: TGTGCCAGTAGTCGTCACAGGGGTGGCTACACCTTC. This codes for CASSRHRGGYTF.

Only a few counts were recorded for this clone. J is TRBJ1-1 and V is TRBV20-1; D call uncertain. Deletions cut 4 bases from V and 6 bases from J, with 9 bases between. CDR3 length: 11 amino acids. Germline V lookup: CDR1 DFQATT, CDR2 SNEGSKA (reference sequence). In DNA, the CDR3 is TGCAGTGCTATACAGAAAGCTGAAGCTTTCTTT. The encoded protein is CSAIQKAEAFF.

The J gene is TRBJ2-3, the V gene TRBV5-4, with D possibly matching TRBD2 (6 bases). Trimming removed 2 bases at V and 1 base at J, with 8 bases between. CDR1 SGHNT and CDR2 YYREEE come from the germline V gene (reference sequence). The length of the CDR3 is 14 residues. The CDR3 here is CASSFERGTDTQYF. The CDR3 DNA is TGTGCCAGCAGCTTCGAGCGGGGCACAGATACGCAGTATTTT.

DNA for the CDR3: TGTGCCAGCAGCTTTCATCCCGGGACAGGGTTGTTCTTC. Its protein is CASSFHPGTGLFF. The chain couples TRBV7-9 to TRBJ2-1, with 9 bases identical to TRBD1. The CDR3 contains 13 residues. V was pared by 3 bases and J by 15 bases, with 9 bases of the junction left unmatched. CDR1 is SEHNR and CDR2 is FQNEAQ in the germline V gene (reference sequence).

In this sample, this clone turned up once. DNA of the CDR3: TGTGCCTGGAGTGGACAGATGAACACTGAAGCTTTCTTT. It codes for CAWSGQMNTEAFF. This chain links TRBV30 with TRBJ1-1; D might be TRBD1 (5 bases). V dropped 1 base and J dropped 0 bases, with 6 bases sitting between them. This CDR3 comprises 13 residues. Per germline, CDR1 GTSNPN and CDR2 SVGIG (reference sequence).

The sample holds one count of this clone. The chain couples TRBV6-5 to TRBJ2-7; 10 bases map to TRBD1. The trim removed 4 bases at V and 3 bases at J, leaving 6 bases unmatched. Germline assignment: CDR1 MNHEY and CDR2 SVGAGI. This CDR3 is built from 15 residues. Here the CDR3 DNA reads TGTGCCAGCAGTTCGCCGGGACAGGGGTACTACGAGCAGTACTTC. Its protein product is CASSSPGQGYYEQYF.

The CDR3 nucleotides are TGTGCCAGCGGGCCTGGGCTAGCGGGAGCCGGCGGGGAGCTGTTTTTT. Translation gives CASGPGLAGAGGELFF. The chain is built from TRBV5-4 and TRBJ2-2; 10 nucleotides align to TRBD2. The V and J ends lost 7 bases and 7 bases, in that order; junction bases with no gene match: 13. The CDR3 consists of 16 residues. Germline V gives CDR1 SGHNT, CDR2 YYREEE (reference sequence). Full variable domain (rest looked up from reference TRBV5-4 and TRBJ2-2): ETGVTQSPTHLIKTRGQQVTLRCSSQSGHNTVSWYQQALGQGPQFIFQYYREEENGRGNFPPRFSGLQFPNYSSELNVNALELDDSALYLCASGPGLAGAGGELFFGEGSRLTVL.

The sample holds one count of this clone. The chain uses TRBV7-9 and TRBJ1-5, with D possibly TRBD1 on 5 matching bases. CDR3 size: 12 residues. Between the trimmed V and J ends, which lost 3 bases and 13 bases, there was a span of 13 bases. Germline CDR1 is SEHNR and CDR2 is FQNEAQ (reference sequence). DNA of the CDR3: TGTGCCAGCAGCTTGAGGGGCACAGCACAGCATTTT. This translates into CASSLRGTAQHF.